The next 31 T cell receptor beta chains were all read from a single sample in a study of TIL therapy for anti-PD-1-resistant metastatic lung cancer. The sample's time point: pre-treatment sample, taken before nivolumab and TIL therapy. The libraries were made with immunoSEQ v3. The assay was immunoSEQ multiplex PCR, and TCRdb's table has in-frame clones only and misses some. This table has 55,000 to 70,000 clones, 87% appearing once. The material sequenced was blood, taken at baseline. Source of these receptors: a person aged 25-80 years with non-small cell lung cancer.

This clone has just one count. The chain carries TRBV6-5 and TRBJ1-1; D gene uncertain. Trimming removed 6 bases at V and 1 base at J, with 12 bases between. Germline CDR1 MNHEY, CDR2 SVGAGI. This CDR3 is built from 14 residues. Here the CDR3 DNA reads TGTGCCAGCAGCCGCAGCGGGCGGAACACTGAAGCTTTCTTT. This translates into CASSRSGRNTEAFF.

The chain combines TRBV6-5 with TRBJ1-1; 7 nucleotides align to TRBD1. Germline CDR1 is MNHEY and CDR2 is SVGAGI. The CDR3 runs to 13 residues. After removal of 10 bases from V and 1 base from J, the junction contained 6 bases not matched to a gene. The CDR3 loop reads CATFPGGNTEAFF. The DNA of the CDR3 is TGTGCCACCTTCCCAGGGGGGAACACTGAAGCTTTCTTT.

The chain has TRBV28 and TRBJ2-3, with D uncertain. CDR1 and CDR2 (germline): MDHEN, SYDVKM. The CDR3 runs to 14 residues. The V gene lost 3 bases and the J gene lost 4 bases, with 11 bases spanning the gap. The CDR3 DNA reads TGTGCCAGCAGTTTCCCCCAAAGAGCAGATACGCAGTATTTT. Translation: CASSFPQRADTQYF.

V gene TRBV7-9 combines with J gene TRBJ2-1; 8 bases agree with TRBD2. Germline values: CDR1 SEHNR, CDR2 FQNEAQ (reference sequence). Losses at the gene ends were 2 bases for V and 0 bases for J; bases not matched to a gene: 9. This CDR3 region has 18 residues. DNA for the CDR3: TGTGCCAGCAGCTTAAGGAGCGGGAGAGCCCTCTCCTACAATGAGCAGTTCTTC. It specifies CASSLRSGRALSYNEQFF.

This chain uses TRBV10-3 with TRBJ2-1, with D possibly TRBD1 on 5 matching bases. Germline V gene lookup returns CDR1 ENHRY and CDR2 SYGVKD. The CDR3 totals 14 residues. The ends were cut back, 2 bases at V and 2 bases at J, with 7 bases in the middle. For the CDR3, the DNA is TGTGCCATCAGTGAGGGACAACCCTACAATGAGCAGTTCTTC. This gives the protein CAISEGQPYNEQFF.

The rearrangement links TRBV19 to TRBJ1-2; TRBD1 matches 12 bases. The CDR3 is 15 residues long. Germline CDR1 is LNHDA and CDR2 is SQIVND (reference sequence). J lost 7 bases, V lost 3 bases, and 6 bases had no gene match. The CDR3 reads CASSMYGTGGRGYTF. The CDR3, as DNA: TGTGCCAGTAGTATGTACGGGACAGGGGGCCGTGGCTACACCTTC.

This clone has just a few counts. The chain employs TRBV5-1 and TRBJ2-1; no firm D call. Trimming pared 4 bases from V and 8 bases from J, leaving 16 bases between. The CDR3 is 14 residues long. CDR1 is SGHRS and CDR2 is YFSETQ in the germline V gene. CDR3 DNA sequence: TGCGCCAGCAGCCACTCCCAAGGGAACTATGAGCAGTTCTTC. It yields the protein CASSHSQGNYEQFF.

The chain links TRBV27 to TRBJ2-4, with a weak D call TRBD1 (5 bases). The germline V and J ends were trimmed by 1 base and 10 bases, with 11 bases remaining between them. Germline CDR1 and CDR2: MNHEY and SMNVEV (reference sequence). The CDR3 loop spans 13 amino acids. Written as DNA, the CDR3 is TGTGCCAGCAGTTTATGGGGCGAGTGGATTCAGTACTTC. Translation: CASSLWGEWIQYF.

The gene calls are TRBV9 and TRBJ2-2, with D uncertain. CDR1 SGDLS and CDR2 YYNGEE come from the germline V gene. Trimming pared 3 bases from V and 7 bases from J, leaving 10 bases between. The CDR3 is 13 amino acids. DNA of the CDR3: TGTGCCAGCAGCGACTCCTGGGGCGGGGAGCTGTTTTTT. Translation: CASSDSWGGELFF.

This clone was counted between two and nine times. This chain connects TRBV5-6 to TRBJ2-2; perhaps D is TRBD1 or TRBD2 (5 bases each). CDR1 is SGHDT and CDR2 is YYEEEE in the germline V gene. The CDR3 has 14 amino acids. V was trimmed by 0 bases and J by 4 bases, leaving 7 bases between them. The CDR3 loop is CASSLAGRTGELFF. Written as DNA, the CDR3 is TGTGCCAGCAGCTTGGCGGGGCGCACCGGGGAGCTGTTTTTT.

V usage is TRBV14 and J usage is TRBJ2-3; D perhaps matches TRBD1 (5 bases). Germline loops: CDR1 SGHDN, CDR2 FVKESK. The CDR3 runs 15 residues. Trimming cost V 0 bases and J 2 bases, with 9 bases left between them. This CDR3 is CASSQDAGFTDTQYF. The CDR3 DNA reads as TGTGCCAGCAGCCAAGATGCAGGGTTCACAGATACGCAGTATTTT.

The rearrangement uses TRBV3-1 (or the pseudogene TRBV3-2) and TRBJ2-2; D possibly corresponds to TRBD2 (6 bases). V gave up 3 bases and J gave up 5 bases, with 7 bases separating them. Germline V gene lookup returns CDR1 LGHDT and CDR2 YNNKEL (reference sequence). This CDR3 contains 13 residues. The CDR3 spells CASSHAGTGELFF. The CDR3 DNA reads as TGTGCCAGCAGCCATGCGGGGACCGGGGAGCTGTTTTTT.

This chain uses TRBV18 with TRBJ2-7, with D perhaps being TRBD1 or TRBD2 (6 bases each). Germline V lookup: CDR1 KGHSH, CDR2 LQKENI. The V and J ends lost 3 bases and 7 bases respectively, with 19 bases between them. The CDR3 covers 15 residues. CDR3: CASSPMTGKEGEQYF. Here the CDR3 DNA reads TGTGCCAGCTCACCTATGACAGGCAAGGAGGGGGAGCAGTACTTC.

The chain has TRBV5-8 and TRBJ1-6; 7 positions match TRBD1. V lost 3 bases and J lost 9; bases outside the gene matches: 9. This CDR3 spans 15 amino acids. Germline V gene data show CDR1 as SGHTS and CDR2 as YDEGEE. The CDR3 coding sequence is TGTGCCAGCAGCTCTCCCCCGACAGGGTCTTCACCCCTCCACTTT. Its translation is CASSSPPTGSSPLHF.

The chain is built from TRBV19 and TRBJ1-5; no clear D. The CDR3 spans 13 residues. The ends were cut back, 8 bases at V and 11 bases at J, with 19 bases in the middle. Germline CDR1 LNHDA, CDR2 SQIVND (reference sequence). The CDR3 DNA reads as TGTGCCAGTGCCAGGTCCGCCCCAGAGTCCCAGCATTTT. Encoded protein: CASARSAPESQHF.

The CDR3 coding sequence is TGTGCCAGCAGCCTTGAAGTTTCGGGGGCCAATGAAAAACTGTTTTTT. As protein: CASSLEVSGANEKLFF. The rearrangement links TRBV4-2 to TRBJ1-4; a possible D gene is TRBD1 (6 bases). Trimming shortened V by 4 bases and J by 5 bases, and 17 bases separated the two germline ends. The CDR3 spans 16 residues. Germline V gene data show CDR1 as LGHNA and CDR2 as YNFKEQ.

The chain joins TRBV11-2 to TRBJ2-5, with D perhaps TRBD1 (6 bases). CDR3 length: 13 residues. V was clipped by 3 bases and J by 3 bases, with 8 bases between them. Germline CDR1 and CDR2: SGHAT and FQNNGV. Written as DNA, the CDR3 is TGTGCCAGCAGCTTTGGGGGCAAAGAGACCCAGTACTTC. This encodes CASSFGGKETQYF.

The rearrangement links TRBV28 to TRBJ2-3; 9 positions match TRBD1. This CDR3 is 16 amino acids long. Germline V gene data show CDR1 as MDHEN and CDR2 as SYDVKM. The trim removed 2 bases at V and 1 base at J, leaving 4 bases unmatched. The CDR3 DNA reads TGTGCCAGCAGTTTAGCGGACAGGGGAGGCACAGATACGCAGTATTTT. As protein: CASSLADRGGTDTQYF. The variable domain in full, completed from reference TRBV28 and TRBJ2-3, reads DVKVTQSSRYLVKRTGEKVFLECVQDMDHENMFWYRQDPGLGLRLIYFSYDVKMKEKGDIPEGYSVSREKKERFSLILESASTNQTSMYLCASSLADRGGTDTQYFGPGTRLTVL.

The chain has TRBV12-5 and TRBJ2-7, with TRBD1 matching over 11 bases. In germline, CDR1 is LGHNT, CDR2 FRNRAP. Trimming removed 5 bases from V and 0 bases from J; junction bases left unmatched: 3. The CDR3 totals 15 residues. CDR3 bases: TGTGCTAGTGGTCTCGGGACAGGGGGCTCCTACGAGCAGTACTTC. It specifies CASGLGTGGSYEQYF.

The chain uses TRBV7-2 and TRBJ2-4, with 9 bases fitting TRBD1. The V and J ends lost 3 bases and 0 bases, in that order; junction bases with no gene match: 3. CDR1 is SGHTA and CDR2 is FQGNSA in the germline V gene. CDR3 length: 16 residues. The CDR3 is CASSFDRGIAKNIQYF. DNA for the CDR3: TGTGCCAGCAGCTTCGACAGGGGGATAGCCAAAAACATTCAGTACTTC.

V and J are TRBV7-2 and TRBJ1-5, with unresolved D. Trimming pared 5 bases from V and 2 bases from J, leaving 7 bases between. Germline CDR1 and CDR2: SGHTA and FQGNSA. The CDR3 covers 13 residues. The CDR3 DNA reads TGTGCCAGCAGCCCCACGGGCAATCAGCCCCAGCATTTT. Its translation: CASSPTGNQPQHF.

The chain joins TRBV12-5 to TRBJ1-2; D gene unclear. Trimming took 6 bases from V and 4 from J, leaving 24 bases between them. Per germline, CDR1 LGHNT and CDR2 FRNRAP. The CDR3 totals 17 residues. The CDR3 protein is CASGPSPGRRASYGYTF. The CDR3, as DNA: TGTGCTAGTGGCCCGTCGCCGGGAAGAAGGGCCTCCTATGGCTACACCTTC.

V usage is TRBV12-3 or TRBV12-4 and J usage is TRBJ2-2; D gene ambiguous. Trimming took off 8 bases at V and 6 bases at J, with 13 bases between the two ends. CDR3 length: 13 residues. The DNA for the CDR3 is TGTGCCAGCGGCATTAGGGCCCCCGGGGAGCTGTTTTTT. Encoded protein: CASGIRAPGELFF.

The rearrangement joins TRBV3-1 (or the pseudogene TRBV3-2) to TRBJ1-4, with D tentatively TRBD1 (6 bases). CDR1 and CDR2 from the germline V gene are LGHDT and YNNKEL (reference sequence). The CDR3 contains 15 residues. V lost 1 base and J 7 bases, leaving 13 bases between the germline ends. CDR3 coding DNA: TGTGCCAGCAGCCAAGCCAGGGGCACGGGTGAAAAACTGTTTTTT. It specifies CASSQARGTGEKLFF.

V gene TRBV6-5 combines with J gene TRBJ1-2; tentatively, D is TRBD1 (5 bases). V was shortened by 4 bases and J by 3 bases, with 15 bases between the two germline ends. The germline CDR1 and CDR2 sequences are MNHEY and SVGAGI. The CDR3 contains 15 residues. The CDR3 DNA is TGTGCCAGCAGTTTCCAGACAGTCTCTGACTATGGCTACACCTTC. The encoded protein is CASSFQTVSDYGYTF.

This chain connects TRBV28 to TRBJ1-5, with D perhaps matching TRBD1 (6 bases). Trimming shortened V by 7 bases and J by 2 bases, and 18 bases separated the two germline ends. Germline CDR1 MDHEN, CDR2 SYDVKM. CDR3 length equals 16 residues. The CDR3 nucleotides read TGTGCCAGCACCCTCCTCAGGGGACCTGGCAATCAGCCCCAGCATTTT. Amino acid sequence: CASTLLRGPGNQPQHF. Combining the CDR3 with reference TRBV28 and TRBJ1-5 gives the whole variable domain DVKVTQSSRYLVKRTGEKVFLECVQDMDHENMFWYRQDPGLGLRLIYFSYDVKMKEKGDIPEGYSVSREKKERFSLILESASTNQTSMYLCASTLLRGPGNQPQHFGDGTRLSIL.

The rearrangement links TRBV10-3 to TRBJ1-1; tentative D call: TRBD1 (5 bases). This CDR3 is 14 amino acids long. Germline CDR1 and CDR2: ENHRY and SYGVKD. Trimming pared 4 bases from V and 0 bases from J, leaving 9 bases between. CDR3 sequence: CAISGDELNTEAFF. In DNA, the CDR3 is TGTGCCATCAGTGGGGACGAATTGAACACTGAAGCTTTCTTT.

The rearrangement uses TRBV9 and TRBJ2-2; D might be TRBD2 (6 bases). CDR3 length equals 14 residues. V was clipped by 6 bases and J by 2 bases, with 11 bases between them. Germline-derived CDR1 and CDR2 are SGDLS and YYNGEE. The CDR3 bases are TGTGCCAGCACCGGGACTTTTAACACCGGGGAGCTGTTTTTT. It is translated as CASTGTFNTGELFF.

V is TRBV5-1 and J is TRBJ2-7; 10 nucleotides match TRBD1. This CDR3 is built from 13 residues. The J segment lost 5 bases and the V segment lost 4 bases, leaving 3 bases of the junction unmatched. Germline V gene data show CDR1 as SGHRS and CDR2 as YFSETQ. The CDR3: CASSPGQGNEQYF. The DNA for the CDR3 is TGCGCCAGCAGCCCGGGACAGGGGAACGAGCAGTACTTC.

V is TRBV5-4 and J is TRBJ1-1; 7 bases are a match to TRBD1. This CDR3 has 16 residues. Germline CDR1 reads SGHNT; CDR2 reads YYREEE (reference sequence). The V segment lost 2 bases and the J segment 0 bases; nucleotides outside the gene matches: 7. The CDR3 bases are TGTGCCAGCAGCTTTAGTATGGGACAGATGAACACTGAAGCTTTCTTT. Its protein is CASSFSMGQMNTEAFF. The whole variable domain, filled in from reference TRBV5-4 and TRBJ1-1, reads ETGVTQSPTHLIKTRGQQVTLRCSSQSGHNTVSWYQQALGQGPQFIFQYYREEENGRGNFPPRFSGLQFPNYSSELNVNALELDDSALYLCASSFSMGQMNTEAFFGQGTRLTVV.

This clone was recorded only once. The chain has TRBV28 and TRBJ2-3; no clear D. Germline V gives CDR1 MDHEN, CDR2 SYDVKM. Trimming stripped 3 bases from V and 2 bases from J, with 3 bases between. CDR3 size: 12 residues. Here the CDR3 reads CASSFLTDTQYF. The CDR3 bases are TGTGCCAGCAGTTTCCTCACAGATACGCAGTATTTT.